The TCR beta chain under discussion was sequenced for a study of memory CD4+ T cells and cytomegalovirus serostatus. The study's findings and limits: Suggested: most of the CMV-linked TCR signature lies in CD4+ memory cells.

The sort gate was single viable CD3+CD4+CD8-CD45RO+ cells for memory CD4+ T cells. CDR1 and CDR2 from the germline V gene are SGHTA and FQGNSA. The CDR3 has 13 residues. V was pared by 5 bases and J by 7 bases, with 3 bases of the junction left unmatched. Remarks on this clone: Its antigen is not known.

The protocol was immunoSEQ multiplex PCR, while the TCRdb copy is restricted to in-frame clones and leaves out a portion. Altogether some 52,000 clones are present, about 83% being singletons, with the ten largest covering 2%. This rearrangement joins TRBV7-2 to TRBJ1-4; 8 bases are a match to TRBD1. This TCR was recovered from an adult in good health and CMV-seropositive. Source material: memory CD4+ T cells from blood. CDR3 sequence reads: CASSPDRGEKLFF. In nucleotides, the CDR3 is TGTGCCAGCAGCCCTGACAGGGGTGAAAAACTGTTTTTT.